This T cell receptor (beta chain) is from a study of blood T cell repertoires in COVID-19. Study overall: The United States, Italy and Spain were the sources of the acute and convalescent COVID-19 samples. The cDNA or gDNA used as material had been derived from T cells, B-cell-depleted T cells, or PBMCs.

CDR1 SGHVS and CDR2 FNYEAQ come from the germline V gene. The germline V and J ends were trimmed by 1 base and 1 base, with 11 bases remaining between them. The CDR3 length is 15 residues. In the original processing: Reference gene primers were amplified, and this amplification served to estimate nucleated cell counts. The method was immunoSEQ multiplex PCR; TCRdb's version includes in-frame clones alone and lacks a portion of them. V and J calls and clone size come straight from that table; D and trimming were deduced from the DNA. Among about 180,000 clones, 80% to 90% were seen once, and the ten largest hold roughly 9.7%.

Sequenced: peripheral blood. V usage is TRBV7-6 and J usage is TRBJ2-7, with TRBD1 as a possible D gene (5 bases). The receptor's source is a human donor with active or convalescent COVID-19. The donor label of this sample is uncertain. In nucleotides, the CDR3 is TGTGCCAGCAGCTTAGATAGGGGCATTTCCTACGAGCAGTACTTC. It encodes CASSLDRGISYEQYF.